The T cell receptor beta chain under discussion was sequenced for a study of Ad26.COV2.S vaccination and SARS-CoV-2 variants. Treatment specified: some 20 received Ad26.COV2.S at low or high dose, single or two shots; about 5 received placebo; per-sample allocation not given. Samples analyzed were those drawn on day 63 after the first vaccine or placebo injection. TCRdb keeps only in-frame clones here, not all; method: immunoSEQ multiplex PCR. The sample has a few hundred thousand clones; about 90% are singletons. This receptor was identified in a person aged 18-60 years who received the Ad26.COV2.S COVID-19 vaccine or a placebo. This material consisted of peripheral blood, taken in a trial of Ad26.COV2.S vaccine versus placebo.

CDR3 amino acids: CASSLTQNPPEQYF. The DNA of the CDR3 is TGTGCCAGCAGCTTAACACAGAATCCGCCCGAGCAGTACTTC. The genes are TRBV5-5 and TRBJ2-7; D gene uncertain. Trimming stripped 2 bases from V and 6 bases from J, with 15 bases between. The germline V gene encodes CDR1 SGHKS and CDR2 YYEKEE (reference sequence). This CDR3 region has 14 residues. The full variable domain, rest sourced from reference TRBV5-5 and TRBJ2-7, is DAGVTQSPTHLIKTRGQQVTLRCSPISGHKSVSWYQQVLGQGPQFIFQYYEKEERGRGNFPDRFSARQFPNYSSELNVNALLLGDSALYLCASSLTQNPPEQYFGPGTRLTVT.